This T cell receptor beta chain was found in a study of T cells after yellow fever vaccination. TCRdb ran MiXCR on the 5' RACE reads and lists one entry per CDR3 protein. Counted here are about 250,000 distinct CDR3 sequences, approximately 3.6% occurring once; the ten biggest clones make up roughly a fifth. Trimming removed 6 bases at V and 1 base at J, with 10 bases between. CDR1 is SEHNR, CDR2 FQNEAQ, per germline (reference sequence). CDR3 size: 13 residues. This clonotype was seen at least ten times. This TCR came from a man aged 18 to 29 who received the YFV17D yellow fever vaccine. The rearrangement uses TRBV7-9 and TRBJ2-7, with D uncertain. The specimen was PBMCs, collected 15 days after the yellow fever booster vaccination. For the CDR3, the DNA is TGTGCCAGCAGTTGGACCCAGTCCTACGAGCAGTACTTC. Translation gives CASSWTQSYEQYF.